These 6 T cell receptor beta chains were all obtained from the same sample, sequenced in a study of blood T cell repertoires in COVID-19. The repertoire was sequenced with immunoSEQ multiplex PCR; TCRdb's copy has only in-frame clones and lacks some. This table holds 150,000 to 200,000 clones, 75% to 95% found once. Sequencing was carried out using peripheral blood. Receptors originate from a man aged 45-65 years with acute or convalescent COVID-19.

J is TRBJ2-2 and V is TRBV28, with 7 nucleotides matching TRBD2. Germline CDR1 is MDHEN and CDR2 is SYDVKM. Trimming removed 5 bases from V and 9 bases from J; junction bases left unmatched: 3. There are 12 residues in the CDR3. DNA of the CDR3: TGTGCCAGCAGTATGACTAGCCGGGAGCTGTTTTTT. Translating gives CASSMTSRELFF.

CDR3 residues: CASSETGTGIYGYTF. Written as DNA, the CDR3 is TGCGCCAGCAGCGAGACCGGGACAGGCATCTATGGCTACACCTTC. V gene TRBV5-1 combines with J gene TRBJ1-2; 8 bases agree with TRBD1. Germline assignment: CDR1 SGHRS and CDR2 YFSETQ. This CDR3 spans 15 amino acids. The junction had 9 bases not matched to a gene; V was cut back by 4 bases and J by 4 bases.

The chain recombines TRBV20-1 with TRBJ2-1; TRBD2 might be the D (6 bases). Germline lookup yields CDR1 DFQATT and CDR2 SNEGSKA (reference sequence). This CDR3 has 11 residues. The CDR3 sequence is CMVSGDNEQFF. CDR3 DNA sequence: TGCATGGTTAGCGGAGACAATGAGCAGTTCTTC.

This chain links TRBV10-3 with TRBJ2-7, with a tentative D call TRBD1 (6 bases). V lost 3 bases to trimming and J lost 3 bases, with 9 bases between them. The CDR3 covers 13 residues. Germline V gene lookup returns CDR1 ENHRY and CDR2 SYGVKD. The CDR3 region has the DNA TGTGCCATCAGTGATAGCAGGGGCTACGAGCAGTACGTC. It codes for CAISDSRGYEQYV.

The chain uses TRBV27 and TRBJ2-2; D unresolved. The V end lost 6 bases, the J end lost 1 base, and 6 bases lay between the germline ends. The length of the CDR3 is 13 residues. Germline CDR1 MNHEY, CDR2 SMNVEV (reference sequence). Here the CDR3 DNA reads TGTGCCAGCAGCCGACAGAACACCGGGGAGCTGTTTTTT. It is translated as CASSRQNTGELFF.

V is TRBV6-5 and J is TRBJ2-7, with D perhaps matching TRBD1 (5 bases). V lost 0 bases and J lost 2, with 11 bases in between. The CDR3 has 15 amino acids. From germline, CDR1 is MNHEY and CDR2 SVGAGI. CDR3 nucleotides: TGTGCCAGCAGTTACTCGGTGACAGACCCCTACGAGCAGTACTTC. The encoded protein is CASSYSVTDPYEQYF.